The clone carrying this T cell receptor (beta chain) has only a few counts. The source of the sample is a study of PD-L1 blockade in urothelial cancer. Study overall: Samples of blood were analyzed 3 weeks (second dose) and 6 weeks after treatment start.

Produced via immunoSEQ multiplex PCR; TCRdb's table is partial and in-frame only. The sample lists under 150,000 clones, around 89% occurring once. Germline V gives CDR1 SEHNR, CDR2 FQNEAQ (reference sequence). The CDR3 is 14 residues long. The trim removed 5 bases at V and 1 base at J, leaving 3 bases unmatched. This sample's time point: peripheral blood 6 weeks after treatment start. The chain recombines TRBV7-9 with TRBJ2-7; 9 bases match TRBD2. Sample: PBMCs, taken around atezolizumab (anti-PD-L1) treatment. This receptor was taken from a man in his fifties or sixties with urothelial cancer. The CDR3 DNA follows: TGTGCCAGCAGCGTTAGCGGGAGATCCTACGAGCAGTACTTC. This sequence encodes CASSVSGRSYEQYF.